This T cell receptor (beta chain) was sequenced for a study of T cell changes during pregnancy in multiple sclerosis. This CDR3 has 13 residues. From germline, CDR1 is SNHLY and CDR2 FYNNEI. V lost 4 bases, J lost 8 bases, and 3 bases stayed unmatched. Only in-frame clones appear in the TCRdb table, and some are missing; sequencing was by immunoSEQ multiplex PCR. The sample carries about 100,000 clones, over 85% recorded once. This chain links TRBV2 with TRBJ2-4; 9 positions agree with TRBD2. This TCR was recovered from a female donor with multiple sclerosis, enrolled in a pregnancy study. The sequenced sample was peripheral blood, obtained in the second trimester of pregnancy. CDR3 sequence: CASSGRTSDIQYF. As DNA, the CDR3 is TGTGCCAGCAGTGGTCGGACTAGCGACATTCAGTACTTC.